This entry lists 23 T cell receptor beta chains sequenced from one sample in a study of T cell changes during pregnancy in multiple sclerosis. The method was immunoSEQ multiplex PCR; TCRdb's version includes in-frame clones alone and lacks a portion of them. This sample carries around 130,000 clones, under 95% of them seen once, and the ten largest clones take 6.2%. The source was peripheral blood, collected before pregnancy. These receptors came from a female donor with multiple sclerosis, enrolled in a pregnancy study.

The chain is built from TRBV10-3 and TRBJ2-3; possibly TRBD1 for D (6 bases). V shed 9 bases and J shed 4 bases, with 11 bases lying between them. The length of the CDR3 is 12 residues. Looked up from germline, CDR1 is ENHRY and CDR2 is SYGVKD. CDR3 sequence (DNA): TGTGCCATTCGACCAGGGGCAGATACGCAGTATTTT. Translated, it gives CAIRPGADTQYF.

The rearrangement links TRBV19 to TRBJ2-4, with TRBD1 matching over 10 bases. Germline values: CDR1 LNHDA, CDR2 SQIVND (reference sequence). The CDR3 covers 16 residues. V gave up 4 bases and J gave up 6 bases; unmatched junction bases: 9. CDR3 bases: TGTGCCAGTAGTAAAGGGACAGGGGCCGTTGGAAACATTCAGTACTTC. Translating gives CASSKGTGAVGNIQYF.

The CDR3, as DNA: TGTGCCAGCAGCTTATTTAGAGGCGACTATGGCTACACCTTC. Protein: CASSLFRGDYGYTF. The rearrangement joins TRBV7-8 to TRBJ1-2; D gene uncertain. V was pared by 2 bases and J by 3 bases, with 10 bases between. This CDR3 spans 14 amino acids. Germline assignment: CDR1 SGHVS and CDR2 FQNEAQ.

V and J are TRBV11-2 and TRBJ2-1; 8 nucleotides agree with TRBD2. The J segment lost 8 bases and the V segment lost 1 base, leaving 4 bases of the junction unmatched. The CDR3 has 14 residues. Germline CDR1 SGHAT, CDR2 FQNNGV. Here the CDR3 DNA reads TGTGCCAGCAGCTTAGCGGGGACTAGTTATGAGCAGTTCTTC. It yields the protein CASSLAGTSYEQFF.

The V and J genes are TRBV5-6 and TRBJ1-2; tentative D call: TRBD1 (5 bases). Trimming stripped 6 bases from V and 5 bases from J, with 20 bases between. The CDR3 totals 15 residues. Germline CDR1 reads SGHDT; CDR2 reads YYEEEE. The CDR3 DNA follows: TGTGCCAGCACCCTCGGTCGGTTAGGGGTTTATGGCTACACCTTC. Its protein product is CASTLGRLGVYGYTF.

The CDR3 region is CASSQAPTGSGGFRNEQFF. The CDR3 bases are TGTGCCAGCAGCCAGGCCCCTACCGGCAGCGGGGGGTTTCGGAATGAGCAGTTCTTC. This chain connects TRBV7-6 to TRBJ2-1, with 9 bases fitting TRBD2. The CDR3 has 19 residues. Per the germline V gene, CDR1 is SGHVS and CDR2 is FNYEAQ. J gave up 7 bases and V 5 bases, and 21 bases lay outside the gene matches.

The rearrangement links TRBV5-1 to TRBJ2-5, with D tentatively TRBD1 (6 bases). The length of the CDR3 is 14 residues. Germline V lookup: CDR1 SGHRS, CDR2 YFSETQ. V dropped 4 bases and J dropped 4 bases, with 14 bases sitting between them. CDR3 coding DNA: TGCGCCAGCAGCCTTAAACAGGGTCCAGAGACCCAGTACTTC. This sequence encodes CASSLKQGPETQYF.

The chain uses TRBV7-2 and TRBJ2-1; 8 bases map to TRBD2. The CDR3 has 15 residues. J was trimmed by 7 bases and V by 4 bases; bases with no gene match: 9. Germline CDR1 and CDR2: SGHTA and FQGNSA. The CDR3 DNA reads TGTGCCAGCAGCTCGACTAGCGCAACTGTAAATGAGCAGTTCTTC. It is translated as CASSSTSATVNEQFF.

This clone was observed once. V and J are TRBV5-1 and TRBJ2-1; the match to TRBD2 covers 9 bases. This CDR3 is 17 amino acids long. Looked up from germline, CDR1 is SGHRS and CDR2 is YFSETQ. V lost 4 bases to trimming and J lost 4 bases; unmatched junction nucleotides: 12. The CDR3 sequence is CASSVRGAGGHYNEQFF. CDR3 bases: TGCGCCAGCAGCGTCCGCGGGGCGGGGGGGCATTACAATGAGCAGTTCTTC.

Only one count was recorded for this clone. The CDR3 is CSAGTGSFNEQFF. The CDR3 DNA reads as TGCAGCGCAGGGACAGGGTCTTTCAATGAGCAGTTCTTC. The rearrangement uses TRBV29-1 and TRBJ2-1; the match to TRBD1 covers 9 bases. The V segment lost 7 bases and the J segment 6 bases; nucleotides outside the gene matches: 7. CDR1 and CDR2 (germline): SQVTM, ANQGSEA. The CDR3 covers 13 residues.

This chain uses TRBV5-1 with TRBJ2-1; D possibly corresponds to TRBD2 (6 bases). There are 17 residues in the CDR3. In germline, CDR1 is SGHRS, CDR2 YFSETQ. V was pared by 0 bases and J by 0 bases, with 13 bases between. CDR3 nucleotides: TGCGCCAGCAGCTTGGGCGGGACGTTGAGCTCCTACAATGAGCAGTTCTTC. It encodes CASSLGGTLSSYNEQFF.

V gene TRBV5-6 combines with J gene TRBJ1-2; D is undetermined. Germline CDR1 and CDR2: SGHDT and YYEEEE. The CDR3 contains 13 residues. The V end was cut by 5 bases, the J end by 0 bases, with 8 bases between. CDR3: CASRIETNYGYTF. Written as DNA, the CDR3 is TGTGCCAGCAGGATCGAGACTAACTATGGCTACACCTTC.

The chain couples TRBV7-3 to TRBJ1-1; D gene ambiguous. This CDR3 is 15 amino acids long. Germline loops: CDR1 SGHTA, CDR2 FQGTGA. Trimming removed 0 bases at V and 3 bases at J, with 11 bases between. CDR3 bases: TGTGCCAGCAGCTTAACCGGGAGCTCCGACACTGAAGCTTTCTTT. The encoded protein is CASSLTGSSDTEAFF.

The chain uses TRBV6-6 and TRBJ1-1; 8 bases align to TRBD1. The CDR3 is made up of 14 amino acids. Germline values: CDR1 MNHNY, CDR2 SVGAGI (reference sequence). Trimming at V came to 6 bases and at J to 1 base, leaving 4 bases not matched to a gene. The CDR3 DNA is TGTGCCAGCAGGCTACAGGGGGGGAACACTGAAGCTTTCTTT. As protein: CASRLQGGNTEAFF.

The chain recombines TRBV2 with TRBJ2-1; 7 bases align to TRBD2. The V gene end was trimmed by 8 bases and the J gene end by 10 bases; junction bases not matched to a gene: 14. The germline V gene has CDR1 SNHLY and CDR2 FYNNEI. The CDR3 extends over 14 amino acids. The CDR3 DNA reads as TGTGCCAGCCACCCCCCGGGAGGCTGGGGGGAGCAGTTCTTC. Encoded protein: CASHPPGGWGEQFF.

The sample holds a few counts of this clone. The CDR3 region is CASRTGVAPLHF. CDR3 DNA sequence: TGTGCCAGCCGTACAGGTGTGGCACCCCTCCACTTT. The chain combines TRBV6-1 with TRBJ1-6; a possible D gene is TRBD1 (5 bases). The V end was cut by 8 bases, the J end by 11 bases, with 13 bases between. The CDR3 totals 12 residues. CDR1 is MNHNS and CDR2 is SASEGT in the germline V gene.

CDR3 in amino acids: CAWSGRHPEGTQYF. As DNA, the CDR3 is TGTGCCTGGAGTGGGCGACATCCAGAGGGGACCCAGTACTTC. V is TRBV30 and J is TRBJ2-5; the D gene is possibly TRBD2 (5 bases). Germline assignment: CDR1 GTSNPN and CDR2 SVGIG (reference sequence). Trimming cost V 1 base and J 7 bases, with 16 bases left between them. The CDR3 contains 14 residues.

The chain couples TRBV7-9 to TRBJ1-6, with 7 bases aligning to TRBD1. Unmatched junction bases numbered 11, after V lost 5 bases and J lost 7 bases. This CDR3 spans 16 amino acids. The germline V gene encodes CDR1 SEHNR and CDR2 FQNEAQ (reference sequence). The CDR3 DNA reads TGTGCCAGCAGCCCGAATTTTGGGACAGAAAATTCACCCCTCCACTTT. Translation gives CASSPNFGTENSPLHF.

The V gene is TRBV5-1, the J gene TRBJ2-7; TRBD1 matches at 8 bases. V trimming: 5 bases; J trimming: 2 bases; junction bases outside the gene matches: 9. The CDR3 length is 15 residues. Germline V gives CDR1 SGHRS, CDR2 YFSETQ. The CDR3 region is CASRLGTGDTYEQYF. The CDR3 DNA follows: TGCGCCAGCAGATTAGGGACAGGAGATACCTACGAGCAGTACTTC.

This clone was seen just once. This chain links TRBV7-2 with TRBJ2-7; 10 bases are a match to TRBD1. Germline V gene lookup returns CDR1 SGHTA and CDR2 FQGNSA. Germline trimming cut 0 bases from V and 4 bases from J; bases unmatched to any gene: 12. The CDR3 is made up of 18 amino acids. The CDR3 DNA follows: TGTGCCAGCAGCTTAGCGCTTCAGGGACAGGGGTTTATGTACGAGCAGTACTTC. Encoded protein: CASSLALQGQGFMYEQYF.

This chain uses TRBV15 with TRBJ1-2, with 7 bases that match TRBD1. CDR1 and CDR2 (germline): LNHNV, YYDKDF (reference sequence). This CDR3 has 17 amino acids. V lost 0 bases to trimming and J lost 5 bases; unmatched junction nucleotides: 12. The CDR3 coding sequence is TGTGCCACCAGCAGAGATAGGGAGACAGGGAAATGGTATGGCTACACCTTC. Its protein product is CATSRDRETGKWYGYTF.

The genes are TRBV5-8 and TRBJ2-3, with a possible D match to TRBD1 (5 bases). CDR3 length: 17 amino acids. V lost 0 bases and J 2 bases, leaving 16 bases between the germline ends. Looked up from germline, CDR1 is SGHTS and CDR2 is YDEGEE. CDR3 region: CASSLAVVAGNTDTQYF. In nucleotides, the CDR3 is TGTGCCAGCAGCTTGGCAGTAGTGGCAGGGAACACAGATACGCAGTATTTT.

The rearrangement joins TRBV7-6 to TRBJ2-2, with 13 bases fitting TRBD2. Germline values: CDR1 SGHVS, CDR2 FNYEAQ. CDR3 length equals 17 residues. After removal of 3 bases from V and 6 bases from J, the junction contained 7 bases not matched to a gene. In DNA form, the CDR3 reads TGTGCCAGCAGCTTTACGACTAGCGGGAGGTGGGCCGGGGAGCTGTTTTTT. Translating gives CASSFTTSGRWAGELFF. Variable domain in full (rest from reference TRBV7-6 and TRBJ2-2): GAGVSQSPRYKVTKRGQDVALRCDPISGHVSLYWYRQALGQGPEFLTYFNYEAQQDKSGLPNDRFSAERPEGSISTLTIQRTEQRDSAMYRCASSFTTSGRWAGELFFGEGSRLTVL.